These 9 T cell receptor beta chains originate from one sample sequenced in a study of T cells in localized non-small cell lung cancer. Method: immunoSEQ multiplex PCR; TCRdb's copy keeps in-frame clones and lacks some. The sample records 25,000 to 35,000 clones, 88% being singletons. Here the sequenced sample was peripheral blood, taken before any cancer treatment. These receptors were obtained from a female donor older than 55 with stage III squamous cell lung carcinoma.

The rearrangement links TRBV28 to TRBJ2-3; the match to TRBD2 covers 9 bases. The CDR3 extends over 15 amino acids. CDR1 MDHEN and CDR2 SYDVKM come from the germline V gene. The J segment lost 2 bases and the V segment lost 7 bases, leaving 7 bases of the junction unmatched. The CDR3 region is CASKNSGRLTDTQYF. The DNA for the CDR3 is TGTGCCAGCAAAAACAGCGGGAGGCTCACAGATACGCAGTATTTT.

This clone was seen a few times. This chain links TRBV2 with TRBJ1-1; the match to TRBD1 covers 10 bases. The CDR3 totals 14 residues. J gave up 4 bases and V 6 bases, and 5 bases lay outside the gene matches. Germline V gene data show CDR1 as SNHLY and CDR2 as FYNNEI. DNA for the CDR3: TGTGCCAGCAGGACAGGGGGCACGGTCACTGAAGCTTTCTTT. Translated: CASRTGGTVTEAFF.

The chain couples TRBV5-6 to TRBJ2-3; 10 bases align to TRBD1. The germline V gene has CDR1 SGHDT and CDR2 YYEEEE. Trimming removed 3 bases from V and 2 bases from J; junction bases left unmatched: 9. The length of the CDR3 is 17 residues. This CDR3 is CASSWGQGNSDTDTQYF. The CDR3 bases are TGTGCCAGCAGCTGGGGACAGGGGAACTCGGACACAGATACGCAGTATTTT.

This rearrangement joins TRBV28 to TRBJ1-1; no definite D call. The germline V and J ends were trimmed by 4 bases and 6 bases, with 6 bases remaining between them. The CDR3 has 11 residues. Per the germline V gene, CDR1 is MDHEN and CDR2 is SYDVKM. The CDR3 nucleotides read TGTGCCAGCAGTTGGAGGGCTGAAGCTTTCTTT. Translation: CASSWRAEAFF. Based on the CDR3 plus reference TRBV28 and TRBJ1-1, the full variable domain is DVKVTQSSRYLVKRTGEKVFLECVQDMDHENMFWYRQDPGLGLRLIYFSYDVKMKEKGDIPEGYSVSREKKERFSLILESASTNQTSMYLCASSWRAEAFFGQGTRLTVV.

The CDR3 sequence is CASSIRAGGMGNTIYF. CDR3 bases: TGTGCCAGTAGTATACGGGCAGGAGGAATGGGAAACACCATATATTTT. The gene calls are TRBV19 and TRBJ1-3; D ambiguous. CDR1 is LNHDA and CDR2 is SQIVND in the germline V gene (reference sequence). The CDR3 extends over 16 amino acids. Trimming stripped 2 bases from V and 4 bases from J, with 15 bases between.

The chain links TRBV14 to TRBJ2-7, with D unclear. The CDR3 is 12 residues long. Germline V lookup: CDR1 SGHDN, CDR2 FVKESK. Trimming took off 4 bases at V and 3 bases at J, with 7 bases between the two ends. CDR3 residues: CASSRNIYEQYF. Written as DNA, the CDR3 is TGTGCCAGCAGCCGAAATATCTACGAGCAGTACTTC.

The CDR3 sequence is CASSAPHYNEQFF. DNA of the CDR3: TGTGCCAGCAGCGCCCCCCATTACAATGAGCAGTTCTTC. The gene calls are TRBV21-1 and TRBJ2-1. TRBV21-1 is a pseudogene. The CDR3 length is 13 residues.

The chain joins TRBV7-9 to TRBJ1-1; D is unclear. Germline V gene sequence: CDR1 SEHNR, CDR2 FQNEAQ (reference sequence). V lost 5 bases, J lost 0 bases, and 13 bases lay in between. The CDR3 is made up of 15 amino acids. The CDR3 loop reads CASSRDPLMNTEAFF. CDR3 DNA: TGTGCCAGCAGCCGCGACCCTTTAATGAACACTGAAGCTTTCTTT.

The V call is TRBV4-3, the J call TRBJ2-7, with 9 bases lining up with TRBD1. CDR1 LGHNA and CDR2 YSLEER come from the germline V gene. The CDR3 is 14 residues long. The ends lost 3 bases at V and 7 bases at J; junction bases unmatched: 7. The CDR3 nucleotides are TGCGCCAGCAGCCACGGGACAGGGATCTTAGAGCAGTACTTC. Protein product: CASSHGTGILEQYF.